The 20 T cell receptor beta chains listed next were all sequenced from one sample in a study of blood T cell repertoires in COVID-19. The repertoire was sequenced with immunoSEQ multiplex PCR; TCRdb's copy has only in-frame clones and lacks some. The table has about 45,000 clones, around 86% seen once. Sequencing was done on a sample of peripheral blood. The receptors here all came from a human donor in a cohort sampled during active COVID-19.

The chain links TRBV5-1 to TRBJ1-1; TRBD1 matches 7 bases. CDR1 is SGHRS and CDR2 is YFSETQ in the germline V gene. This CDR3 region has 14 residues. With V trimmed by 0 bases and J by 7 bases, 6 bases remained unmatched. In nucleotides, the CDR3 is TGCGCCAGCAGCTTGGAGGGGGCGTCGGGTGAAGCTTTCTTT. Amino acid sequence: CASSLEGASGEAFF.

This chain uses TRBV6-1 with TRBJ2-7; tentatively, D is TRBD1 (6 bases). Germline loops: CDR1 MNHNS, CDR2 SASEGT. The CDR3 loop spans 14 amino acids. Trimming took off 2 bases at V and 9 bases at J, with 17 bases between the two ends. The CDR3: CASSEPYVWGPQYF. The CDR3 region has the DNA TGTGCCAGCAGTGAACCGTATGTGTGGGGGCCGCAGTACTTC.

The rearrangement uses TRBV27 and TRBJ1-5; D gene uncertain. Germline assignment: CDR1 MNHEY and CDR2 SMNVEV (reference sequence). The CDR3 length is 14 residues. The V end was cut by 5 bases, the J end by 4 bases, with 12 bases between. CDR3 in DNA: TGTGCCAGCAGTCTCCTGGGCTTTAATCAGCCCCAGCATTTT. As protein: CASSLLGFNQPQHF.

The chain couples TRBV6-2 or TRBV6-3 to TRBJ1-1; D remains unclear. Germline V CDR1 and CDR2: MNHEY, SVGEGT. The CDR3 spans 13 residues. Trimming removed 2 bases from V and 5 bases from J, with 9 bases in between. The CDR3 DNA reads TGTGCCAGCAGTTACACTCGGGGAACTGAAGCTTTCTTT. It yields the protein CASSYTRGTEAFF.

The genes are TRBV19 and TRBJ1-1; no clear D. CDR3 length: 14 residues. Germline CDR1 reads LNHDA; CDR2 reads SQIVND (reference sequence). V shed 0 bases and J shed 3 bases, with 8 bases lying between them. CDR3 nucleotides: TGTGCCAGTAGTATAGATGCTAGCTACACTGAAGCTTTCTTT. Its protein product is CASSIDASYTEAFF.

Only a few counts were recorded for this clone. The chain joins TRBV6-5 to TRBJ2-6; D not resolved. Germline CDR1 and CDR2: MNHEY and SVGAGI. The V end was cut by 5 bases, the J end by 1 base, with 9 bases between. The CDR3 is 15 amino acids. This CDR3 reads CASSRGLSGANVLTF. The CDR3 DNA follows: TGTGCCAGCAGTAGAGGTTTATCTGGGGCCAACGTCCTGACTTTC.

This chain joins TRBV4-1 and TRBJ2-7, with D possibly being TRBD1 (5 bases). The CDR3 has 15 residues. Trimming removed 0 bases from V and 0 bases from J, with 9 bases in between. CDR1 and CDR2 (germline): MGHRA, YSYEKL. CDR3: CASSQEVQVSYEQYF. The CDR3 DNA follows: TGCGCCAGCAGCCAAGAGGTACAGGTCTCCTACGAGCAGTACTTC.

The CDR3 here is CASSRSIKEGTEAFF. Written as DNA, the CDR3 is TGTGCCAGCAGCCGGTCGATCAAGGAGGGGACTGAAGCTTTCTTT. The rearrangement uses TRBV5-4 and TRBJ1-1, with D perhaps TRBD1 (5 bases). Germline V gene data show CDR1 as SGHNT and CDR2 as YYREEE (reference sequence). The CDR3 spans 15 residues. Trimming took 4 bases from V and 5 from J, leaving 18 bases between them. The whole variable domain, filled in from reference TRBV5-4 and TRBJ1-1, reads ETGVTQSPTHLIKTRGQQVTLRCSSQSGHNTVSWYQQALGQGPQFIFQYYREEENGRGNFPPRFSGLQFPNYSSELNVNALELDDSALYLCASSRSIKEGTEAFFGQGTRLTVV.

V and J are TRBV11-3 and TRBJ2-7, with D tentatively TRBD1 (6 bases). Germline V gene sequence: CDR1 SGHNT, CDR2 YENEEA. The CDR3 is 14 amino acids. V shed 4 bases and J shed 5 bases, with 15 bases lying between them. CDR3 sequence reads: CASSSTDRSHEQYF. The CDR3, as DNA: TGTGCCAGCAGCTCCACCGACAGGTCCCACGAGCAGTACTTC.

This clone appeared a few times. This chain joins TRBV7-9 and TRBJ1-3; weak D call: TRBD1 (5 bases). The CDR3 is 13 amino acids. The V end lost 8 bases, the J end lost 0 bases, and 8 bases lay between the germline ends. In germline, CDR1 is SEHNR, CDR2 FQNEAQ (reference sequence). CDR3 in DNA: TGTGCCAGCGCCGGGGGCTCTGGAAACACCATATATTTT. It codes for CASAGGSGNTIYF. The variable domain in full, completed from reference TRBV7-9 and TRBJ1-3, reads DTGVSQNPRHKITKRGQNVTFRCDPISEHNRLYWYRQTLGQGPEFLTYFQNEAQLEKSRLLSDRFSAERPKGSFSTLEIQRTEQGDSAMYLCASAGGSGNTIYFGEGSWLTVV.

The chain recombines TRBV11-2 with TRBJ2-7; a weak D match, TRBD1 (6 bases). Deletions cut 1 base from V and 6 bases from J, with 16 bases between. The germline gives CDR1 SGHAT, CDR2 FQNNGV. The CDR3 covers 15 residues. CDR3 region: CASSLGQARGLEQYF. In DNA, the CDR3 is TGTGCCAGCAGCTTAGGTCAAGCCAGGGGTCTCGAGCAGTACTTC.

The V gene is TRBV25-1, the J gene TRBJ1-6, with a weak D call TRBD1 (6 bases). V lost 4 bases, J lost 8 bases, and 18 bases lay in between. The CDR3 runs to 16 residues. Germline V gene lookup returns CDR1 MGHDK and CDR2 SYGVNS. CDR3 residues: CASSVFITGIDSPLHF. The CDR3 DNA is TGTGCCAGCAGTGTATTCATAACAGGGATCGATTCACCCCTCCACTTT.

The chain combines TRBV10-2 with TRBJ2-7; 9 bases align to TRBD2. The length of the CDR3 is 16 residues. CDR1 is WSHSY, CDR2 SAAADI, per germline. Trimming cost V 8 bases and J 3 bases; bases outside gene matches: 14. Here the CDR3 reads CASGGTLAGRLYEQYF. The CDR3 nucleotides are TGCGCCAGCGGCGGTACTCTAGCGGGGAGACTCTACGAGCAGTACTTC.

This clone was picked up one time. The rearrangement uses TRBV5-4 and TRBJ1-4, with D unresolved. This CDR3 has 14 residues. CDR1 and CDR2 (germline): SGHNT, YYREEE (reference sequence). The ends were cut back, 0 bases at V and 6 bases at J, with 9 bases in the middle. In DNA form, the CDR3 reads TGTGCCAGCAGCTTGGAATGGGGAGATGAAAAACTGTTTTTT. Protein sequence: CASSLEWGDEKLFF.

The chain joins TRBV2 to TRBJ2-1; TRBD1 is a possible D gene (5 bases). The CDR3 spans 11 residues. CDR1 is SNHLY and CDR2 is FYNNEI in the germline V gene. Between the trimmed V and J ends, which lost 6 bases and 9 bases, there was a span of 9 bases. The CDR3, as DNA: TGTGCCAGCAGCAGGGTAGGTGAGCAGTTCTTC. This encodes CASSRVGEQFF.

The rearrangement uses TRBV6-5 and TRBJ1-1; D remains unclear. Trimming pared 0 bases from V and 0 bases from J, leaving 8 bases between. Germline CDR1 reads MNHEY; CDR2 reads SVGAGI. The CDR3 spans 15 residues. The CDR3: CASSYSAGVNTEAFF. CDR3 bases: TGTGCCAGCAGTTACTCCGCGGGAGTGAACACTGAAGCTTTCTTT.

The chain employs TRBV29-1 and TRBJ2-7; D is possibly TRBD2 (5 bases). The germline gives CDR1 SQVTM, CDR2 ANQGSEA. There are 10 residues in the CDR3. With 4 bases removed from V and 6 bases from J, the gap between germline ends came to 7 bases. The CDR3 loop reads CSVVAGEQYF. DNA of the CDR3: TGCAGCGTTGTGGCGGGCGAGCAGTACTTC.

The chain combines TRBV3-1 (or the pseudogene TRBV3-2) with TRBJ2-3, with TRBD2 identical over 9 bases. The V and J ends lost 2 bases and 3 bases, in that order; junction bases with no gene match: 3. This CDR3 is built from 15 residues. Germline CDR1 LGHDT, CDR2 YNNKEL (reference sequence). The CDR3: CASSQLAGLTDTQYF. The CDR3 nucleotides are TGTGCCAGCAGCCAACTAGCGGGGCTAACAGATACGCAGTATTTT.

This chain uses TRBV11-2 with TRBJ2-7, with 7 bases identical to TRBD1. V gave up 6 bases and J gave up 1 base; unmatched junction bases: 9. CDR1 and CDR2 (germline): SGHAT, FQNNGV. The CDR3 has 15 amino acids. CDR3 sequence reads: CASSPDRVLSYEQYF. DNA of the CDR3: TGTGCCAGCAGTCCAGACAGGGTTCTTTCCTACGAGCAGTACTTC.

The chain employs TRBV9 and TRBJ1-2; possible D gene TRBD1, 6 bases. Trimming removed 4 bases at V and 6 bases at J, with 19 bases between. Germline lookup yields CDR1 SGDLS and CDR2 YYNGEE. The CDR3 totals 15 residues. Here the CDR3 DNA reads TGTGCCAGCAGCCCCAGGGGTCTTGGGTGGAATGGCTACACCTTC. It is translated as CASSPRGLGWNGYTF.